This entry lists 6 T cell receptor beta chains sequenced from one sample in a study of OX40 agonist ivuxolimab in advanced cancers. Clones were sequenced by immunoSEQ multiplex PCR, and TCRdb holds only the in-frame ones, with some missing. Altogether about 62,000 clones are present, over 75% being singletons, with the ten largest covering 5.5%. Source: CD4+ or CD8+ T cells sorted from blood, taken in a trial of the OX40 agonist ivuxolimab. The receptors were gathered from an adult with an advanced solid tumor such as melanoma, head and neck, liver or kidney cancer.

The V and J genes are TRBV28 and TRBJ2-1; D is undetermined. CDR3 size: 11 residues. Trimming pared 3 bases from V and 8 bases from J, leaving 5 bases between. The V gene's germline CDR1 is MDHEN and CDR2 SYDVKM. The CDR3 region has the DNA TGTGCCAGCAGTTTCGGGCATGAGCAGTTCTTC. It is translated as CASSFGHEQFF.

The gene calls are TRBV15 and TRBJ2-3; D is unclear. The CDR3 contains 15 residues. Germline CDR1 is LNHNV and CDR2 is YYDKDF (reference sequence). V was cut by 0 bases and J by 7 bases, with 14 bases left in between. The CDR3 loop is CATSRDVRPENTQYF. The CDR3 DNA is TGTGCCACCAGCAGAGATGTTAGGCCTGAGAATACGCAGTATTTT.

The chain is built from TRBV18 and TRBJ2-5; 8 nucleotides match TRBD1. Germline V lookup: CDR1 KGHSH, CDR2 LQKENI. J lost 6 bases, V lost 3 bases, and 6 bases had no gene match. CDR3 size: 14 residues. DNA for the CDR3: TGTGCCAGCTCACCCGGACAGGGATGGAAGACCCAGTACTTC. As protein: CASSPGQGWKTQYF.

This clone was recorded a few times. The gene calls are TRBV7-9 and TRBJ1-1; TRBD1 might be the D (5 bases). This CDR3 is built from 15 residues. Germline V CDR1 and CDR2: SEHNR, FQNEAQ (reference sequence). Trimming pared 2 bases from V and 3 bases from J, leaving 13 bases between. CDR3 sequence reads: CASSLSSRGDTEAFF. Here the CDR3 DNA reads TGTGCCAGCAGCTTAAGCAGTAGAGGGGACACTGAAGCTTTCTTT.

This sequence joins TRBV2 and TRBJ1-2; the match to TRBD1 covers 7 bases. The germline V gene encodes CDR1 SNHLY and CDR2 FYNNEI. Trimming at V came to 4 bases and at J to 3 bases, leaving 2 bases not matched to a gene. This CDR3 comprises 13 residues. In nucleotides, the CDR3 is TGTGCCAGCAGTGCCGGGACAGACTATGGCTACACCTTC. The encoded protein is CASSAGTDYGYTF.

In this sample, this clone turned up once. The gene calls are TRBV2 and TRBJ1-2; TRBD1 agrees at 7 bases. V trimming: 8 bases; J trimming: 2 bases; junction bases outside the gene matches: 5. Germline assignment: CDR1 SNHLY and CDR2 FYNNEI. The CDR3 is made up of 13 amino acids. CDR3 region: CASSLQGNYGYTF. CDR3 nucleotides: TGTGCCAGCTCACTACAGGGGAACTATGGCTACACCTTC.